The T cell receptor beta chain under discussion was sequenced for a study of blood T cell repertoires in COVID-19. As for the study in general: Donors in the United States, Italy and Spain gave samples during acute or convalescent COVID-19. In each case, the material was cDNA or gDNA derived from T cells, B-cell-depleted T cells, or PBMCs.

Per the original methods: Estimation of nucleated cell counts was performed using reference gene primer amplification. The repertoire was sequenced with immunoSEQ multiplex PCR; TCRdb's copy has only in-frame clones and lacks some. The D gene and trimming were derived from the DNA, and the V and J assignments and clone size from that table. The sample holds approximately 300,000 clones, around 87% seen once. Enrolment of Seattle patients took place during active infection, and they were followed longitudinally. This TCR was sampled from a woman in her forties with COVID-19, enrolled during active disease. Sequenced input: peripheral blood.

This CDR3 is CASSLWGGLAGTSSYNEQFF. The DNA for the CDR3 is TGTGCCAGCAGTTTATGGGGGGGATTAGCGGGAACGAGCTCCTACAATGAGCAGTTCTTC. The V call is TRBV27, the J call TRBJ2-1; 8 nucleotides agree with TRBD2. The trim removed 1 base at V and 0 bases at J, leaving 14 bases unmatched. The CDR3 sequence is 20 residues long. The V gene's germline CDR1 is MNHEY and CDR2 SMNVEV (reference sequence).